This T cell receptor beta chain stems from a study of breast tumors, draining lymph nodes, adjacent tissues. Study findings and constraints: Luminal-like breast cancer showed significantly higher tumor–nontumor repertoire similarity than basal-like. Data only fit, rather than demonstrated, lymph node origin of most tumor T cells. Data fit most tumor T cells coming from lymph node, expanding in tumor. Tumor repertoires ranked between lymph nodes and nontumor tissue in diversity, with V and J gene preferences.

On this clonotype itself: Its antigen is undetermined.

The lymph nodes were axillary draining lymph nodes from breast cancer patients. Using its own MiXCR run on the multiplex PCR reads, TCRdb lists one record per CDR3 protein. The data show over 100,000 distinct CDR3 sequences, approximately 20% seen once. Trimming took off 0 bases at V and 7 bases at J, with 11 bases between the two ends. The CDR3 runs to 13 residues. The V gene's germline CDR1 is SGDLS and CDR2 YYNGEE. The sequence derives from a female donor with breast cancer. Some clones in this sample may be carry-over from other donors' samples. The sequenced sample was axillary lymph node tissue. The chain carries TRBV9 and TRBJ2-7; no clear D gene. The CDR3 DNA follows: TGTGCCAGCAGCGTAGCCCCCACTGAAGAGCAGTACTTC. Its translation is CASSVAPTEEQYF.